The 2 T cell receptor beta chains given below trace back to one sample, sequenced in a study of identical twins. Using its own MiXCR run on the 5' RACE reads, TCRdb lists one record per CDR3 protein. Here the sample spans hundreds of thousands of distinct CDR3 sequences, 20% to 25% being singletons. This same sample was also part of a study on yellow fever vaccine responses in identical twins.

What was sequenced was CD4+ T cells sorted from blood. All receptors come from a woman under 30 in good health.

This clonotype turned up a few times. In nucleotides, the CDR3 is TGTGCCAGCAGTTTTGGACAGTCTACGCAGTATTTT. Its translation: CASSFGQSTQYF. The genes are TRBV12-3 or TRBV12-4 and TRBJ2-3, with D perhaps matching TRBD1 (6 bases). V was shortened by 3 bases and J by 8 bases, with 9 bases between the two germline ends. There are 12 residues in the CDR3.

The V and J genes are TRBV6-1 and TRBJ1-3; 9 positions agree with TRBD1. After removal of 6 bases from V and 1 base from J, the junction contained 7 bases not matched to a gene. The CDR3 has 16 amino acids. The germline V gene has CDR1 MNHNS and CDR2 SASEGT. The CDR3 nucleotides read TGTGCCAGCAGCAGAGACAGGGGGACTTCTGGAAACACCATATATTTT. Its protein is CASSRDRGTSGNTIYF.